The 6 T cell receptor beta chains in this list originate from one sample, sequenced in a study of CD8+ T cells in alopecia areata. The sequencing template was cDNA reverse transcribed from extracted RNA. Sequencing was performed with immunoSEQ multiplex PCR; in TCRdb, only in-frame clones are kept and a portion is missing. The data hold around 250,000 clones, with under 80% observed a single time. Source: CD4+ T cells sorted from blood, taken at week 0. The receptors were sampled from a human donor with alopecia areata.

The chain has TRBV5-1 and TRBJ2-4; D might be TRBD1 (5 bases). This CDR3 is 15 amino acids long. Trimming removed 1 base at V and 2 bases at J, with 10 bases between. The germline V gene has CDR1 SGHRS and CDR2 YFSETQ. The CDR3 reads CASSLTGGSKNIQYF. DNA for the CDR3: TGCGCCAGCAGCTTGACAGGCGGTTCCAAAAACATTCAGTACTTC.

This clone was seen more than once but under ten times. J is TRBJ2-7 and V is TRBV29-1; TRBD1 aligns across 9 bases. Per the germline V gene, CDR1 is SQVTM and CDR2 is ANQGSEA. V lost 7 bases, J lost 5 bases, and 6 bases stayed unmatched. This CDR3 comprises 12 residues. CDR3 sequence (DNA): TGCAGCGGAGGACAGGGGTTAGACGAGCAGTACTTC. Protein product: CSGGQGLDEQYF.

The chain links TRBV27 to TRBJ2-2; no definite D call. This CDR3 has 13 amino acids. Trimming removed 3 bases from V and 4 bases from J, with 6 bases in between. The V gene's germline CDR1 is MNHEY and CDR2 SMNVEV (reference sequence). CDR3 bases: TGTGCCAGCAGTTTTATCGGCACCGGGGAGCTGTTTTTT. Protein product: CASSFIGTGELFF.

There are a few counts of this clone. This chain links TRBV5-6 with TRBJ2-3, with 14 bases lining up with TRBD2. CDR3 size: 16 residues. With V trimmed by 5 bases and J by 4 bases, 6 bases remained unmatched. The germline V gene encodes CDR1 SGHDT and CDR2 YYEEEE. The CDR3 region has the DNA TGTGCCAGCAGAAGCTGGGGACTAGCGGGGGCAGATACGCAGTATTTT. This gives the protein CASRSWGLAGADTQYF.

The rearrangement joins TRBV30 to TRBJ1-5; no definite D call. Trimming stripped 2 bases from V and 2 bases from J, with 10 bases between. Per the germline V gene, CDR1 is GTSNPN and CDR2 is SVGIG (reference sequence). The CDR3 is made up of 14 amino acids. The CDR3 reads CAWSSGIGNQPQHF. The CDR3, as DNA: TGTGCCTGGAGTTCGGGAATAGGCAATCAGCCCCAGCATTTT.

This clone was detected once. The rearrangement uses TRBV19 and TRBJ2-2; 7 bases line up with TRBD1. Trimming at V came to 6 bases and at J to 2 bases, leaving 9 bases not matched to a gene. The CDR3 has 16 amino acids. Germline assignment: CDR1 LNHDA and CDR2 SQIVND (reference sequence). CDR3 region: CASSRQGTYNTGELFF. DNA of the CDR3: TGTGCCAGTAGCCGACAGGGCACTTACAACACCGGGGAGCTGTTTTTT.